These T cell receptor beta chains were read from a single sample in a study of T cell responses to AZD1222 COVID-19 vaccine. TCRdb's table, derived via immunoSEQ multiplex PCR, lists solely in-frame clones and lacks some. The sample carries approximately 140,000 clones, about nine tenths recorded once. Sequencing was performed on peripheral blood, taken on day 0 of AZD1222 vaccination. These receptors were obtained from an adult in good health. CDR3s include the opening cysteine and the closing phenylalanine or tryptophan. A D gene is named only where the DNA matches it firmly.

TGTGCCAGCAGTTACGGTGGGACAGGGGCGCCAAATGAGCAGTTCTTC CASSYGGTGAPNEQFF 16 TRBJ2-1 TRBD1 TRBV6-5
TGTGCCATCAGTCGGACAGGGACTAAGAACACCGGGGAGCTGTTTTTT CAISRTGTKNTGELFF 16 TRBJ2-2 NA TRBV10-3
TGTGCCAGCAGCCAAGATGGGGATAGCGGGAGAGGGAAGACCCAGTACTTC CASSQDGDSGRGKTQYF 17 TRBJ2-5 TRBD2 TRBV3-1/TRBV3-2
TGCGCCAGCAGCTTCCGACTAGCCCAGGGCAATGAGCAGTTCTTC CASSFRLAQGNEQFF 15 TRBJ2-1 TRBD2 TRBV5-1
TGTGCCAGCAGCTTAGTGGCAGGGGGCGAGACCGGCTACACCTTC CASSLVAGGETGYTF 15 TRBJ1-2 TRBD1 TRBV7-8
TGTGCCAGTACCCGGACTAGCGGGATTAATGAGCAGTTCTTC CASTRTSGINEQFF 14 TRBJ2-1 TRBD2 TRBV19
TGTGCCAGCACCCTATCCGGGCCCGATAATTCACCCCTCCACTTT CASTLSGPDNSPLHF 15 TRBJ1-6 NA TRBV6-5
TGTGCCAGCAGCTCCCGACAGGGGGGTCAGCCCCAGCATTTT CASSSRQGGQPQHF 14 TRBJ1-5 TRBD1 TRBV7-2
TGTGCCAGCAGTTACTCGACTACCTACGAGCAGTACTTC CASSYSTTYEQYF 13 TRBJ2-7 NA TRBV6-5
TGTGCCAGCAGCCCGACCGGGACAAAAATACAAGAGACCCAGTACTTC CASSPTGTKIQETQYF 16 TRBJ2-5 NA TRBV7-9
TGCGCCAGCAGCGGCGGCGGCACCGGGGAGCTGTTTTTT CASSGGGTGELFF 13 TRBJ2-2 NA TRBV5-1